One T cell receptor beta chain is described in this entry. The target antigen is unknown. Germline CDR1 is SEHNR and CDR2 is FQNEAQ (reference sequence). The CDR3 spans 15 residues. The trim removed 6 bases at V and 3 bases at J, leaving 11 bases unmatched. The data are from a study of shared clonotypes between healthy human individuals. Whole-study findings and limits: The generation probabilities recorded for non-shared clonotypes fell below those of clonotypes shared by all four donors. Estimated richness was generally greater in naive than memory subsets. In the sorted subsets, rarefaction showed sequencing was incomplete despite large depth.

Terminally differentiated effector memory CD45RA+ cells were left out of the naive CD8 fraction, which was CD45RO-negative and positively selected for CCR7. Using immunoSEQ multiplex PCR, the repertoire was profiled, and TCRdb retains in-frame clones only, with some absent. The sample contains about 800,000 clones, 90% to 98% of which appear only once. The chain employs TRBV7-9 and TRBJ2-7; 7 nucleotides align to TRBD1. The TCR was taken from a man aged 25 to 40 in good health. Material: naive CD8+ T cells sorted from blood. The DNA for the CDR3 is TGTGCCAGCAGTCCCCCGACAGGGAAGGACTACGAGCAGTACTTC. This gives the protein CASSPPTGKDYEQYF.